This T cell receptor (beta chain) was observed in a study of T-cell memory formation after mild COVID-19. TCRdb fed the 5' RACE reads into MiXCR, producing one record per CDR3 protein. The table shows a few hundred thousand distinct CDR3 sequences, with around 27% occurring only once. The V gene end was trimmed by 2 bases and the J gene end by 10 bases; junction bases not matched to a gene: 11. This CDR3 spans 15 amino acids. The V gene's germline CDR1 is DFQATT and CDR2 SNEGSKA (reference sequence). Sequencing was performed on PBMCs or a T cell subset sorted from them (not recorded which). The TCR was taken from an adult woman who had mild COVID-19 (a few samples of this study predate the infection). Cell type and time point are not known. J is TRBJ2-1 and V is TRBV20-1, with TRBD2 matching over 10 bases. CDR3 protein: CSARRSGLASREQFF. CDR3 DNA sequence: TGCAGTGCTAGAAGATCGGGACTAGCGTCGCGAGAGCAGTTCTTC.